This T cell receptor (beta chain) was identified in a study of blood T cell repertoires in COVID-19. Turning to the study itself: The United States, Italy and Spain provided the acute and convalescent COVID-19 samples.

This table comes from immunoSEQ multiplex PCR, and its TCRdb copy is limited to in-frame clones, with some not included. The sample has roughly 89,000 clones; roughly 80% are singletons. The sample comprised peripheral blood. This clonotype originated in a woman older than 75 with acute or convalescent COVID-19.

DNA of the CDR3: TGTGCCAGCAGTCCGATCCTTGAACAGGGGGCTTATAATGAAAAACTGTTTTTT. The encoded protein is CASSPILEQGAYNEKLFF. The chain recombines TRBV28 with TRBJ1-4, with TRBD1 matching 9 bases. After removal of 5 bases from V and 4 bases from J, the junction contained 14 bases not matched to a gene. The V gene's germline CDR1 is MDHEN and CDR2 SYDVKM. CDR3 size: 18 residues.